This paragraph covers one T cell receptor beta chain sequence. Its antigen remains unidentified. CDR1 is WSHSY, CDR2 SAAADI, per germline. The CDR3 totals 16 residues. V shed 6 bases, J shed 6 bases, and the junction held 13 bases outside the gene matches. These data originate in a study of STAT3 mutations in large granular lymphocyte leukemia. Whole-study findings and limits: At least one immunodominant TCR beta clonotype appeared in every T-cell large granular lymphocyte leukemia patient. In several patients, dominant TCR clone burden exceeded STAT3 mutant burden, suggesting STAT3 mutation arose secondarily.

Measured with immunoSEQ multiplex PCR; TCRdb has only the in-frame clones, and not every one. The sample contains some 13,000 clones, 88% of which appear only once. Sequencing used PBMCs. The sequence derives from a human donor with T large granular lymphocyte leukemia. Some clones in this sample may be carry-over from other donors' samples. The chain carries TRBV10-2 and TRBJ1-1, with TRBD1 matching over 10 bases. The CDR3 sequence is CASRGTGARFRSEAFF. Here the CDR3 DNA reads TGCGCCAGCAGGGGGACAGGGGCCCGGTTTAGGTCTGAAGCTTTCTTT.